Shown below are 20 T cell receptor beta chains from a single sample sequenced in a study of T cells in Graves' hyperthyroidism and ophthalmopathy. From RNA transcripts, TCR beta CDR3 regions were amplified. Initially, a first-round RT-PCR of the TCR CDR3 employed the HTBI primer set. TCRdb independently ran MiXCR on the multiplex PCR reads; one entry per CDR3 protein. Among a few hundred thousand distinct CDR3 sequences listed, approximately 18% were seen once. Sequencing used blood. The receptor set was obtained from a man between 18 and 35 years old with Graves' ophthalmopathy.

This clonotype came up many times. The J gene is TRBJ2-1, the V gene TRBV12-3 or TRBV12-4; the D is unclear. The CDR3 has 14 residues. V shed 6 bases and J shed 0 bases, with 9 bases lying between them. As DNA, the CDR3 is TGTGCCAGCAGGAGACAAAGCTCCTACAATGAGCAGTTCTTC. Encoded protein: CASRRQSSYNEQFF.

The V gene is TRBV29-1, the J gene TRBJ1-1; D unclear. This CDR3 has 8 amino acids. Germline loops: CDR1 SQVTM, CDR2 ANQGSEA. Deletions cut 4 bases from V and 7 bases from J, with 1 base between. CDR3 sequence (DNA): TGCAGCGTTGGTGAAGCTTTCTTT. Translated, it gives CSVGEAFF.

At least ten counts were recorded for this clonotype. The V gene is TRBV27, the J gene TRBJ1-1, with D possibly being TRBD1 (5 bases). From germline, CDR1 is MNHEY and CDR2 SMNVEV (reference sequence). Trimming stripped 4 bases from V and 3 bases from J, with 12 bases between. CDR3 length equals 14 residues. The CDR3 reads CASSSPRDYTEAFF. DNA for the CDR3: TGTGCCAGCAGTTCCCCCAGGGATTACACTGAAGCTTTCTTT.

The sample holds many counts of this clonotype. The chain carries TRBV2 and TRBJ2-3, with 7 bases lining up with TRBD1. The CDR3 consists of 14 residues. Germline CDR1 reads SNHLY; CDR2 reads FYNNEI. Losses at the gene ends were 8 bases for V and 2 bases for J; bases not matched to a gene: 7. The chain's CDR3 is CASGRDRYTDTQYF. In DNA form, the CDR3 reads TGTGCCAGCGGCCGGGACAGATACACAGATACGCAGTATTTT. Looking up the rest from reference TRBV2 and TRBJ2-3 gives the full variable domain: EPEVTQTPSHQVTQMGQEVILRCVPISNHLYFYWYRQILGQKVEFLVSFYNNEISEKSEIFDDQFSVERPDGSNFTLKIRSTKLEDSAMYFCASGRDRYTDTQYFGPGTRLTVL.

The sample holds a few counts of this clonotype. This chain connects TRBV18 to TRBJ1-1; D might be TRBD1 (5 bases). CDR1 is KGHSH, CDR2 LQKENI, per germline. This CDR3 is 15 amino acids long. Trimming shortened V by 3 bases and J by 0 bases, and 11 bases separated the two germline ends. In nucleotides, the CDR3 is TGTGCCAGCTCACCTCCGGCGGGGCTGAACACTGAAGCTTTCTTT. As protein: CASSPPAGLNTEAFF.

On this clonotype: At one boundary the junction diverges from the germline segment, which might be a read error. CDR3 amino acids: CATRKGPEEAQYF. The CDR3, as DNA: TGTGCCACCCGAAAAGGGCCCGAAGAGGCCCAGTACTTC. V and J are TRBV27 and TRBJ2-5; D is uncertain. The CDR3 has 13 residues. CDR1 and CDR2 (germline): MNHEY, SMNVEV (reference sequence).

This CDR3 reads CASSPLIKREQYF. CDR3 DNA: TGCGCCAGCAGCCCCCTAATAAAGAGGGAGCAGTACTTC. This rearrangement joins TRBV4-1 to TRBJ2-7; D is ambiguous. Germline CDR1 MGHRA, CDR2 YSYEKL. This CDR3 has 13 amino acids. Trimming stripped 4 bases from V and 7 bases from J, with 14 bases between.

This clonotype was detected ten times or more. The chain carries TRBV20-1 and TRBJ2-3; 8 bases are a match to TRBD2. Germline V gene sequence: CDR1 DFQATT, CDR2 SNEGSKA (reference sequence). CDR3 size: 15 residues. Trimming took 0 bases from V and 4 from J; bases not matched to a gene: 6. CDR3 nucleotide sequence: TGCAGTGCTAGAGACGGGCGGGGGGCCGCAGATACGCAGTATTTT. Translation: CSARDGRGAADTQYF.

A few counts support this clonotype. The chain uses TRBV13 and TRBJ2-1; the match to TRBD2 covers 8 bases. The CDR3 totals 17 residues. J was trimmed by 0 bases and V by 5 bases; bases with no gene match: 9. Looked up from germline, CDR1 is PRHDT and CDR2 is FYEKMQ (reference sequence). CDR3 sequence (DNA): TGTGCCAGCAGCCCCCCGCGGGGGGCGAGCTCCTACAATGAGCAGTTCTTC. This sequence encodes CASSPPRGASSYNEQFF.

The chain recombines TRBV6-2 or TRBV6-3 with TRBJ1-5; D gene unclear. The CDR3 runs to 13 residues. Germline values: CDR1 MNHEY, CDR2 SVGEGT. Trimming took 4 bases from V and 6 from J, leaving 10 bases between them. CDR3 nucleotide sequence: TGTGCCAGCAGTTCAACCGGGTCTCAGCCCCAGCATTTT. It specifies CASSSTGSQPQHF.

In this sample, this clonotype turned up many times. In DNA, the CDR3 is TGTGCCAGCAGCCCCCAAGACTCTTCAACTAATGAAAAACTGTTTTTT. It yields the protein CASSPQDSSTNEKLFF. V gene TRBV3-1 combines with J gene TRBJ1-4; D is unresolved. CDR1 is LGHDT and CDR2 is YNNKEL in the germline V gene (reference sequence). The CDR3 consists of 16 residues. Trimming stripped 4 bases from V and 0 bases from J, with 12 bases between. The whole variable domain, filled in from reference TRBV3-1 and TRBJ1-4, reads DTAVSQTPKYLVTQMGNDKSIKCEQNLGHDTMYWYKQDSKKFLKIMFSYNNKELIINETVPNRFSPKSPDKAHLNLHINSLELGDSAVYFCASSPQDSSTNEKLFFGSGTQLSVL.

The CDR3, as DNA: TGTGCCAGCAGAGGAAGGGTAAACACGCAGTATTTT. It codes for CASRGRVNTQYF. The chain recombines TRBV6-1 with TRBJ2-3; no clear D gene. Looked up from germline, CDR1 is MNHNS and CDR2 is SASEGT. V lost 6 bases, J lost 9 bases, and 13 bases lay in between. The CDR3 has 12 amino acids.

This clonotype was counted many times. V and J are TRBV7-9 and TRBJ1-2, with D perhaps TRBD1 (6 bases). The germline CDR1 and CDR2 sequences are SEHNR and FQNEAQ (reference sequence). The length of the CDR3 is 14 residues. V lost 4 bases, J lost 3 bases, and 12 bases lay in between. The CDR3 DNA reads as TGTGCCAGCAGCTGGACAGAAACTCACTATGGCTACACCTTC. Amino acids: CASSWTETHYGYTF.

This clonotype appeared many times. This chain links TRBV7-9 with TRBJ1-1; 8 nucleotides agree with TRBD1. V lost 3 bases and J lost 7; bases outside the gene matches: 4. Germline-derived CDR1 and CDR2 are SEHNR and FQNEAQ (reference sequence). The CDR3 is 13 amino acids. The CDR3 region is CASSLQGAGEAFF. The CDR3 DNA sequence: TGTGCCAGCAGCTTGCAGGGGGCTGGTGAAGCTTTCTTT.

This clonotype was picked up one time. The rearrangement links TRBV15 to TRBJ1-3, with TRBD1 matching over 7 bases. Germline V gene lookup returns CDR1 LNHNV and CDR2 YYDKDF (reference sequence). The length of the CDR3 is 15 residues. Trimming cost V 5 bases and J 2 bases; bases outside gene matches: 6. In DNA form, the CDR3 reads TGTGCCACCAGCCCGACAGGGCTCGCTGGAAACACCATATATTTT. It specifies CATSPTGLAGNTIYF.

CDR3 residues: CASSYTLAAATNEKLFF. The CDR3 bases are TGTGCCAGCAGTTACACCCTAGCGGCGGCAACTAATGAAAAACTGTTTTTT. The V gene is TRBV6-5, the J gene TRBJ1-4; D unresolved. This CDR3 comprises 17 residues. Germline V gene data show CDR1 as MNHEY and CDR2 as SVGAGI. V was pared by 2 bases and J by 0 bases, with 13 bases between.

This clonotype was observed at least ten times. V usage is TRBV3-1 and J usage is TRBJ1-2, with TRBD1 matching 9 bases. The CDR3 length is 13 residues. Per germline, CDR1 LGHDT and CDR2 YNNKEL (reference sequence). V dropped 4 bases and J dropped 8; count of bases not matched to a gene: 5. Here the CDR3 reads CASSLRTGVGYTF. In DNA, the CDR3 is TGTGCCAGCAGCCTGAGGACAGGGGTGGGCTACACCTTC.

There are many counts of this clonotype. The chain combines TRBV7-9 with TRBJ2-7; D is unresolved. The germline V gene encodes CDR1 SEHNR and CDR2 FQNEAQ (reference sequence). V lost 1 base and J 2 bases, leaving 18 bases between the germline ends. The CDR3 has 17 residues. The chain's CDR3 is CASSLEGPWVEAYEQYF. For the CDR3, the DNA is TGTGCCAGCAGCTTAGAAGGCCCTTGGGTCGAGGCCTACGAGCAGTACTTC.

The rearrangement uses TRBV6-1 and TRBJ2-7; D unclear. The length of the CDR3 is 11 residues. Trimming shortened V by 8 bases and J by 7 bases, and 12 bases separated the two germline ends. Looked up from germline, CDR1 is MNHNS and CDR2 is SASEGT. CDR3 region: CASSPAWEQYF. As DNA, the CDR3 is TGTGCCAGCTCCCCTGCGTGGGAGCAGTACTTC.

This clonotype showed up many times. CDR3 loop: CASSGTGGPDRTGELFF. CDR3 DNA: TGCGCCAGCAGCGGAACAGGGGGCCCCGACCGCACCGGGGAGCTGTTTTTT. This chain joins TRBV5-1 and TRBJ2-2, with 9 nucleotides matching TRBD1. Germline trimming cut 4 bases from V and 4 bases from J; bases unmatched to any gene: 11. The CDR3 runs 17 residues. Germline loops: CDR1 SGHRS, CDR2 YFSETQ.